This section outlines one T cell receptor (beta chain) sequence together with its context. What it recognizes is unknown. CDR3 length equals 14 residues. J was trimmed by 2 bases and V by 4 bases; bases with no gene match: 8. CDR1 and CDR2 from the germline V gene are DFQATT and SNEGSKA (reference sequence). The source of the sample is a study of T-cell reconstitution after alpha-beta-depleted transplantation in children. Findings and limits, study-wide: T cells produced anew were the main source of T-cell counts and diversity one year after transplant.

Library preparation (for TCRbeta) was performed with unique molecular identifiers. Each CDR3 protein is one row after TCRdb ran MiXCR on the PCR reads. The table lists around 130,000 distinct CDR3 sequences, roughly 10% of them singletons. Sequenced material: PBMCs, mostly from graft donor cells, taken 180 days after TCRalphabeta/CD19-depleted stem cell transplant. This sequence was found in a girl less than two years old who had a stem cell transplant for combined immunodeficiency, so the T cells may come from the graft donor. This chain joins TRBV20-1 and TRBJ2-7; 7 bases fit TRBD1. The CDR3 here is CSATGTETAYEQYF. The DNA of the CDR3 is TGCAGTGCTACCGGGACAGAGACCGCCTACGAGCAGTACTTC.